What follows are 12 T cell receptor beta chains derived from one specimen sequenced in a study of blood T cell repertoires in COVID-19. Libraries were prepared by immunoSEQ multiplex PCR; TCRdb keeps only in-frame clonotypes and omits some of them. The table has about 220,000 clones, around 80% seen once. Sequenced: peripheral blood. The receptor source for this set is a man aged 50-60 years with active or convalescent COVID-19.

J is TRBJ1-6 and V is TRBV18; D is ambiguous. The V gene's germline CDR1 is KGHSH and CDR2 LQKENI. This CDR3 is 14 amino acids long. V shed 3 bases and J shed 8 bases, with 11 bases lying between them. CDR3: CASSPRQWDSPLHF. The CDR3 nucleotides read TGTGCCAGCTCACCGAGGCAGTGGGATTCACCCCTCCACTTT.

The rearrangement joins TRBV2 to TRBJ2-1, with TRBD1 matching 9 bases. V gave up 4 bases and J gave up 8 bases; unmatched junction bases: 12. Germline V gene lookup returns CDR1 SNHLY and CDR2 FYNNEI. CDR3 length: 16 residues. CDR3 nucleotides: TGTGCCAGCAGTGCAATAGACAGGGGGGGCTCGTATGAGCAGTTCTTC. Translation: CASSAIDRGGSYEQFF. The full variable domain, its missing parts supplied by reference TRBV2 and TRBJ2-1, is EPEVTQTPSHQVTQMGQEVILRCVPISNHLYFYWYRQILGQKVEFLVSFYNNEISEKSEIFDDQFSVERPDGSNFTLKIRSTKLEDSAMYFCASSAIDRGGSYEQFFGPGTRLTVL.

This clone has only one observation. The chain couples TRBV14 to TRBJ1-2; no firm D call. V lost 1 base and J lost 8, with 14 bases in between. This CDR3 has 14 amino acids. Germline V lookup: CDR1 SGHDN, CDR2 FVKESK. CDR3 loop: CASSQGSGSGGYTF. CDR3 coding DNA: TGTGCCAGCAGCCAAGGATCGGGGTCGGGCGGCTACACCTTC.

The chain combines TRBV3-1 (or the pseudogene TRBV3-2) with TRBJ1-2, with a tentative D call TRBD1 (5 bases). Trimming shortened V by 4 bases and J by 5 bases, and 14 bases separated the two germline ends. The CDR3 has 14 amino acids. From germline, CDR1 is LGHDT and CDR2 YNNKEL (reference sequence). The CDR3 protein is CASSLAPSGYGYTF. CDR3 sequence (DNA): TGTGCCAGCAGCCTCGCTCCCTCAGGGTATGGCTACACCTTC.

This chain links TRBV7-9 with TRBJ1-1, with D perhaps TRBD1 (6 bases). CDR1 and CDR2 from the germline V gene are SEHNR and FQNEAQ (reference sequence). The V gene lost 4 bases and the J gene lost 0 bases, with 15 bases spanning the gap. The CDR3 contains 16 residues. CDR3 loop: CASSYDVGGVNTEAFF. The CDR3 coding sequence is TGTGCCAGCAGCTATGACGTAGGGGGAGTGAACACTGAAGCTTTCTTT.

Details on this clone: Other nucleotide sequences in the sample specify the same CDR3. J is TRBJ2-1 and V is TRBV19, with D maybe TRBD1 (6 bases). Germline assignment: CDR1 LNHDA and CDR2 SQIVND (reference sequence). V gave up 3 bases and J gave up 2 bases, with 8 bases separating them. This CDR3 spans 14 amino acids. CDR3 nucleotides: TGTGCCAGTAGTATTCAGGGGCCCTACAATGAGCAGTTCTTC. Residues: CASSIQGPYNEQFF.

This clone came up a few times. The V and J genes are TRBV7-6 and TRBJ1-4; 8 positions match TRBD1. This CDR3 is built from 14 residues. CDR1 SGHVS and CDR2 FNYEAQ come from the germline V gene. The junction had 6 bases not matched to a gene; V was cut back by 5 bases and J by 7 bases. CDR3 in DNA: TGTGCCAGCAGCAAGGACAGGGCTAGTGAAAAACTGTTTTTT. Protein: CASSKDRASEKLFF.

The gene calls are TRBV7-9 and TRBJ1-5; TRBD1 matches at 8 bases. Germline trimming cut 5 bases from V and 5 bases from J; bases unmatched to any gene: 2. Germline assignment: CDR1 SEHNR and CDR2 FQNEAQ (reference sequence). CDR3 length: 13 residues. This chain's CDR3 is CASSPGQDQPQHF. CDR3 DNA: TGTGCCAGCAGCCCGGGACAGGATCAGCCCCAGCATTTT.

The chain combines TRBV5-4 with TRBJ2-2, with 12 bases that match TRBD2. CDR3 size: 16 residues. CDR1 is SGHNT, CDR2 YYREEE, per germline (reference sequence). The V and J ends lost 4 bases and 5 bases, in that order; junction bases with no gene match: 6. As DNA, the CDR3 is TGTGCCAGCAGCCCTAGCGGGAGGGCACGGACCGGGGAGCTGTTTTTT. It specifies CASSPSGRARTGELFF.

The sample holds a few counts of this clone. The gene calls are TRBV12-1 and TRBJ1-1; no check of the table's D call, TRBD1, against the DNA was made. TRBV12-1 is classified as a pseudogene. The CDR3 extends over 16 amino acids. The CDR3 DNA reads TGTGCCAGCAGCTTTTTCCCCCAACCCAGGAACACTGAAGCTTTCTTT. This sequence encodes CASSFFPQPRNTEAFF.

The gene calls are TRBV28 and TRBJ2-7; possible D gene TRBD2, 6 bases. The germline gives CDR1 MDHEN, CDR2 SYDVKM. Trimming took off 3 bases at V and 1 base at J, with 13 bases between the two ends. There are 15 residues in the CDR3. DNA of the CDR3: TGTGCCAGCAGTTTCCTCGGGACTTCATCCTACGAGCAGTACTTC. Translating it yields CASSFLGTSSYEQYF.

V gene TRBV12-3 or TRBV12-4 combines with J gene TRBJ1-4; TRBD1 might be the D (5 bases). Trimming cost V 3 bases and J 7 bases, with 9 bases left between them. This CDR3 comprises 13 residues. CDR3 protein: CASSLGGVEKLFF. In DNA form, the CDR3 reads TGTGCCAGCAGTTTGGGGGGGGTTGAAAAACTGTTTTTT.